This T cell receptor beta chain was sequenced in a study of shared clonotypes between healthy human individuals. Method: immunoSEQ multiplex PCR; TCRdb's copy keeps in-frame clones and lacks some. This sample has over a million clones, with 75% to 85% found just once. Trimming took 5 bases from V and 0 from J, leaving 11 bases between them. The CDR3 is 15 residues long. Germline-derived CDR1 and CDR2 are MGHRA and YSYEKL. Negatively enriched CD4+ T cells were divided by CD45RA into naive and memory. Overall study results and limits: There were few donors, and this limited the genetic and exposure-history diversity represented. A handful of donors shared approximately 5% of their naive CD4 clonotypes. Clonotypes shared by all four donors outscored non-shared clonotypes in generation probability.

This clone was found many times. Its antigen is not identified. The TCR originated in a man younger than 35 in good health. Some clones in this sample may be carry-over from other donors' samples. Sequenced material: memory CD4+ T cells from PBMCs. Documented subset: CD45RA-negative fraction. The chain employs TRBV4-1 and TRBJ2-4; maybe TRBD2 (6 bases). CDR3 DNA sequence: TGCGCCAGCAGCGTGACGGGACTAGCCAAAAACATTCAGTACTTC. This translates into CASSVTGLAKNIQYF.